What follows are 18 T cell receptor beta chains derived from one specimen sequenced in a study of blood T cell repertoires in COVID-19. Some clones are missing from TCRdb's copy, which holds only in-frame ones; the method was immunoSEQ multiplex PCR. The data hold around 80,000 clones, with about 93% observed a single time. Sequencing used peripheral blood. The receptors shown here come from a woman aged 80 or older with acute or convalescent COVID-19.

The chain uses TRBV7-3 and TRBJ1-2; 7 bases are a match to TRBD1. Germline V gives CDR1 SGHTA, CDR2 FQGTGA. Trimming at V came to 0 bases and at J to 8 bases, leaving 3 bases not matched to a gene. There are 13 residues in the CDR3. The CDR3 loop is CASSLTGGRGYTF. The CDR3 nucleotides read TGTGCCAGCAGCTTAACAGGGGGCAGGGGCTACACCTTC.

The rearrangement links TRBV18 to TRBJ1-1; possibly TRBD1 for D (5 bases). The V and J ends lost 3 bases and 0 bases respectively, with 20 bases between them. Germline V CDR1 and CDR2: KGHSH, LQKENI. The CDR3 extends over 18 amino acids. The CDR3 coding sequence is TGTGCCAGCTCACCGGCGGCGTCTTCGGGGGGAATGAACACTGAAGCTTTCTTT. This sequence encodes CASSPAASSGGMNTEAFF.

This chain links TRBV15 with TRBJ1-1, with 7 nucleotides matching TRBD1. With 4 bases clipped from V and 2 bases from J, the junction kept 1 base outside the gene matches. The CDR3 length is 13 residues. Looked up from germline, CDR1 is LNHNV and CDR2 is YYDKDF (reference sequence). CDR3 DNA: TGTGCCACCAGCAAGGGGGCTAACACTGAAGCTTTCTTT. Residues: CATSKGANTEAFF.

J is TRBJ2-7 and V is TRBV3-1 (or the pseudogene TRBV3-2); 12 bases agree with TRBD1. V was pared by 6 bases and J by 5 bases, with 5 bases of the junction left unmatched. The germline CDR1 and CDR2 sequences are LGHDT and YNNKEL (reference sequence). CDR3 size: 14 residues. CDR3 sequence reads: CASSPGQGAHEQYF. The CDR3 DNA reads TGTGCCAGCAGTCCGGGACAGGGGGCCCACGAGCAGTACTTC.

This sequence joins TRBV19 and TRBJ2-5, with D unclear. The CDR3 spans 13 residues. V lost 6 bases, J lost 4 bases, and 12 bases lay in between. Germline CDR1 reads LNHDA; CDR2 reads SQIVND (reference sequence). CDR3: CASRSTSGETQYF. The CDR3 nucleotides read TGTGCCAGTAGGTCCACATCGGGAGAGACCCAGTACTTC. Filled out from reference TRBV19 and TRBJ2-5, the complete variable domain reads DGGITQSPKYLFRKEGQNVTLSCEQNLNHDAMYWYRQDPGQGLRLIYYSQIVNDFQKGDIAEGYSVSREKKESFPLTVTSAQKNPTAFYLCASRSTSGETQYFGPGTRLLVL.

The DNA of the CDR3 is TGTGCCAGCAGCTCAGGTAGCGGGGGGGCTTCATTGGAGCAGTTCTTC. Its translation is CASSSGSGGASLEQFF. The rearrangement links TRBV7-6 to TRBJ2-1; 11 nucleotides align to TRBD2. The CDR3 has 16 residues. After removal of 4 bases from V and 10 bases from J, the junction contained 12 bases not matched to a gene. CDR1 and CDR2 from the germline V gene are SGHVS and FNYEAQ.

V gene TRBV6-5 combines with J gene TRBJ2-7, with TRBD1 matching over 7 bases. The junction had 9 bases not matched to a gene; V was cut back by 4 bases and J by 3 bases. Germline CDR1 reads MNHEY; CDR2 reads SVGAGI. This CDR3 spans 15 amino acids. The CDR3 sequence is CASSSTGTVVYEQYF. For the CDR3, the DNA is TGTGCCAGCAGTTCAACCGGGACAGTCGTCTACGAGCAGTACTTC.

The chain joins TRBV18 to TRBJ2-2, with D possibly being TRBD1 (6 bases). The CDR3 contains 16 residues. Between the trimmed V and J ends, which lost 5 bases and 5 bases, there was a span of 18 bases. Germline CDR1 KGHSH, CDR2 LQKENI. CDR3 in amino acids: CASSETGTMKTGELFF. The CDR3 coding sequence is TGTGCCAGCTCAGAGACCGGGACAATGAAAACCGGGGAGCTGTTTTTT.

This chain joins TRBV7-3 and TRBJ2-1; no clear D. The V gene lost 0 bases and the J gene lost 5 bases, with 5 bases spanning the gap. CDR1 and CDR2 (germline): SGHTA, FQGTGA. The CDR3 contains 13 residues. This CDR3 is CASSLTYHNEQFF. CDR3 bases: TGTGCCAGCAGCTTAACCTACCACAATGAGCAGTTCTTC. Looking up the rest from reference TRBV7-3 and TRBJ2-1 gives the full variable domain: GAGVSQTPSNKVTEKGKYVELRCDPISGHTALYWYRQSLGQGPEFLIYFQGTGAADDSGLPNDRFFAVRPEGSVSTLKIQRTERGDSAVYLCASSLTYHNEQFFGPGTRLTVL.

The chain employs TRBV3-1 (or the pseudogene TRBV3-2) and TRBJ2-1, with no clear D. V lost 6 bases, J lost 5 bases, and 14 bases lay in between. The CDR3 is made up of 14 amino acids. Germline V gene sequence: CDR1 LGHDT, CDR2 YNNKEL (reference sequence). The CDR3 coding sequence is TGTGCCAGCAGTCCGGGTAATCGCCACAATGAGCAGTTCTTC. Translation: CASSPGNRHNEQFF.

The chain uses TRBV19 and TRBJ2-7, with no clear D. The CDR3 spans 13 residues. Between the trimmed V and J ends, which lost 2 bases and 3 bases, there was a span of 8 bases. In germline, CDR1 is LNHDA, CDR2 SQIVND (reference sequence). The chain's CDR3 is CASSIRHSYEQYF. In DNA, the CDR3 is TGTGCCAGTAGTATAAGACACAGCTACGAGCAGTACTTC. The variable domain in full, with the rest retrieved from reference TRBV19 and TRBJ2-7, is DGGITQSPKYLFRKEGQNVTLSCEQNLNHDAMYWYRQDPGQGLRLIYYSQIVNDFQKGDIAEGYSVSREKKESFPLTVTSAQKNPTAFYLCASSIRHSYEQYFGPGTRLTVT.

The J gene is TRBJ2-5, the V gene TRBV27, with 10 positions matching TRBD2. From germline, CDR1 is MNHEY and CDR2 SMNVEV (reference sequence). This CDR3 is 16 amino acids long. Germline trimming cut 0 bases from V and 3 bases from J; bases unmatched to any gene: 4. The DNA for the CDR3 is TGTGCCAGCAGTTTATCCGTAGCGGGAGGTGAAGAGACCCAGTACTTC. This encodes CASSLSVAGGEETQYF.

The V and J genes are TRBV9 and TRBJ1-4; D is uncertain. The V and J ends lost 0 bases and 4 bases respectively, with 10 bases between them. Germline values: CDR1 SGDLS, CDR2 YYNGEE. The CDR3 extends over 15 amino acids. This CDR3 reads CASSVASNHNEKLFF. The CDR3 region has the DNA TGTGCCAGCAGCGTAGCGAGCAACCATAATGAAAAACTGTTTTTT.

This clone came up a few times. V and J are TRBV29-1 and TRBJ2-7; the match to TRBD1 covers 7 bases. From germline, CDR1 is SQVTM and CDR2 ANQGSEA. V was pared by 7 bases and J by 4 bases, with 7 bases of the junction left unmatched. CDR3 size: 12 residues. The CDR3 reads CSAQGIGYEQYF. The DNA of the CDR3 is TGCAGCGCACAGGGGATTGGATACGAGCAGTACTTC.

The V call is TRBV7-2, the J call TRBJ2-3; 8 bases align to TRBD2. The V gene end was trimmed by 5 bases and the J gene end by 4 bases; junction bases not matched to a gene: 8. Per the germline V gene, CDR1 is SGHTA and CDR2 is FQGNSA. The CDR3 extends over 15 amino acids. CDR3 sequence: CASSIKAGVADTQYF. For the CDR3, the DNA is TGTGCCAGCAGCATCAAAGCGGGGGTGGCAGATACGCAGTATTTT.

The V call is TRBV7-2, the J call TRBJ1-5; the D is unclear. The CDR3 consists of 14 residues. V was trimmed by 2 bases and J by 4 bases, leaving 9 bases between them. Germline-derived CDR1 and CDR2 are SGHTA and FQGNSA. In nucleotides, the CDR3 is TGTGCCAGCAGCTTATCCTGGACTAATCAGCCCCAGCATTTT. Translating gives CASSLSWTNQPQHF.

The V call is TRBV30, the J call TRBJ1-4; 7 nucleotides match TRBD1. The CDR3 consists of 13 residues. Germline lookup yields CDR1 GTSNPN and CDR2 SVGIG (reference sequence). Trimming removed 4 bases from V and 8 bases from J; junction bases left unmatched: 7. The DNA of the CDR3 is TGTGCCTGGACCTCAGGGGGGCAAGAAAAACTGTTTTTT. Its translation is CAWTSGGQEKLFF.

J is TRBJ2-1 and V is TRBV5-1, with 13 nucleotides matching TRBD2. The ends lost 3 bases at V and 7 bases at J; junction bases unmatched: 4. The germline gives CDR1 SGHRS, CDR2 YFSETQ. CDR3 length equals 15 residues. The CDR3 region is CASSSGLAGENEQFF. CDR3 coding DNA: TGCGCCAGCAGCTCAGGACTAGCGGGAGAGAATGAGCAGTTCTTC. Full variable domain (outside the CDR3, taken from reference TRBV5-1 and TRBJ2-1): KAGVTQTPRYLIKTRGQQVTLSCSPISGHRSVSWYQQTPGQGLQFLFEYFSETQRNKGNFPGRFSGRQFSNSRSEMNVSTLELGDSALYLCASSSGLAGENEQFFGPGTRLTVL.